This TCR beta chain is drawn from a study of control samples from healthy donors and cancer patients. Assay: immunoSEQ multiplex PCR; the TCRdb copy retains only in-frame clones and omits some. The profile covers 130,000 or so clones, with roughly 90% appearing a single time and around 5.8% taken by the ten largest. Germline CDR1 is MDHEN and CDR2 is SYDVKM. Trimming removed 8 bases at V and 7 bases at J, with 18 bases between. This CDR3 region has 14 residues. The chain has TRBV28 and TRBJ1-5; maybe TRBD1 (6 bases). Sequencing was carried out using blood. The TCR originated in a man between 18 and 29 years old in good health. CDR3 sequence: CASAPLRGGQPQHF. The CDR3 coding sequence is TGTGCCAGCGCTCCCCTCAGGGGAGGGCAGCCCCAGCATTTT.